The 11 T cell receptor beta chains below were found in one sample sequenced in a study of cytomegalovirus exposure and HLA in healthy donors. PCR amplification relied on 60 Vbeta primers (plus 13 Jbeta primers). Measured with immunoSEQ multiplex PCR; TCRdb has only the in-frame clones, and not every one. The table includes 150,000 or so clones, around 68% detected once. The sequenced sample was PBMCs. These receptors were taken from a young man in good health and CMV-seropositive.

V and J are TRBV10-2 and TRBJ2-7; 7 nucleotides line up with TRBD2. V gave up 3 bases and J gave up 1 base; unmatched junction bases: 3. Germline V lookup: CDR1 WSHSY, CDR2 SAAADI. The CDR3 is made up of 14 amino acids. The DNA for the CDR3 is TGCGCCAGCAGTGAAAGACTAGCTTCCTACGAGCAGTACTTC. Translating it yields CASSERLASYEQYF.

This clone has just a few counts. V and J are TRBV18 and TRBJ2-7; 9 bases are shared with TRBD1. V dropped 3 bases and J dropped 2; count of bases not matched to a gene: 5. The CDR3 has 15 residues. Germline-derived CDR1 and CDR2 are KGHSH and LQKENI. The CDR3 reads CASSPRTGEAYEQYF. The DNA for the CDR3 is TGTGCCAGCTCACCGAGGACAGGGGAAGCCTACGAGCAGTACTTC. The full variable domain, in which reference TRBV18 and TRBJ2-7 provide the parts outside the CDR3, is NAGVMQNPRHLVRRRGQEARLRCSPMKGHSHVYWYRQLPEEGLKFMVYLQKENIIDESGMPKERFSAEFPKEGPSILRIQQVVRGDSAAYFCASSPRTGEAYEQYFGPGTRLTVT.

This chain's CDR3 is CASSPSQIGDTEAFF. The DNA of the CDR3 is TGTGCCAGCAGCCCCAGCCAGATAGGGGACACTGAAGCTTTCTTT. The chain carries TRBV7-9 and TRBJ1-1; tentative D call: TRBD1 (5 bases). CDR1 is SEHNR, CDR2 FQNEAQ, per germline (reference sequence). The CDR3 loop spans 15 amino acids. With 5 bases removed from V and 3 bases from J, the gap between germline ends came to 16 bases.

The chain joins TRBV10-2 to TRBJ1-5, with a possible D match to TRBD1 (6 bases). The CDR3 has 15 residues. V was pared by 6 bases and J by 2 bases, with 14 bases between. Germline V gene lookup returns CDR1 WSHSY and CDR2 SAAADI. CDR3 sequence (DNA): TGCGCCAGCAGCTCACAAACAGGGCGCAATCAGCCCCAGCATTTT. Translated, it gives CASSSQTGRNQPQHF.

The CDR3 is CARSGGGTDDDEQFF. CDR3 sequence (DNA): TGTGCCAGAAGCGGAGGAGGAACTGATGACGATGAGCAGTTCTTC. V is TRBV5-3 and J is TRBJ2-1, with D possibly matching TRBD2 (5 bases). TRBV5-3 is marked as an open reading frame, function uncertain. The CDR3 spans 15 residues. Trimming removed 4 bases at V and 8 bases at J, with 19 bases between.

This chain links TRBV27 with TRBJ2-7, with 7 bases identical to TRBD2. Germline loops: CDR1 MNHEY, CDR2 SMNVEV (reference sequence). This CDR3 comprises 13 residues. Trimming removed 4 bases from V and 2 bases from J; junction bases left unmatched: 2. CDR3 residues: CASSSSGTYEQYF. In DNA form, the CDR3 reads TGTGCCAGCAGTTCTAGCGGCACCTACGAGCAGTACTTC.

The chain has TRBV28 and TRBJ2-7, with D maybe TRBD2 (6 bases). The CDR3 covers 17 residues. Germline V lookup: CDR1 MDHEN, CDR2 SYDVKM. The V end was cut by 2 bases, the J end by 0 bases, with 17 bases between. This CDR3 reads CASSLIVSASASYEQYF. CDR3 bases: TGTGCCAGCAGTTTAATCGTCTCCGCTAGCGCCTCCTACGAGCAGTACTTC.

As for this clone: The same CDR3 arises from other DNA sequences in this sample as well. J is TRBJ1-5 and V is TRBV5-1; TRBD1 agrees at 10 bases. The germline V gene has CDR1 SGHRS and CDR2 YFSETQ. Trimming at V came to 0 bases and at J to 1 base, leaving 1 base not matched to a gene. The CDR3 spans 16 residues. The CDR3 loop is CASSLGTGGSNQPQHF. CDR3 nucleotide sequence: TGCGCCAGCAGCTTGGGGACAGGGGGAAGCAATCAGCCCCAGCATTTT.

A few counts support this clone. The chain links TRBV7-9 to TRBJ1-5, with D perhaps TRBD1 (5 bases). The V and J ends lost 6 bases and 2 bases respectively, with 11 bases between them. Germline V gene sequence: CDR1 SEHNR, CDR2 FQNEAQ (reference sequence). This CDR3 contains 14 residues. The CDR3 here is CASSSGGGNQPQHF. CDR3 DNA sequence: TGTGCCAGCAGTTCTGGAGGGGGCAATCAGCCCCAGCATTTT.

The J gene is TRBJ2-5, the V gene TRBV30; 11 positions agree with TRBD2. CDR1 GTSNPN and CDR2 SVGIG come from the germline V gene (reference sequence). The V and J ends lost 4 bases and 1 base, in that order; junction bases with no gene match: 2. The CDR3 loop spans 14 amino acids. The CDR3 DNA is TGTGCCTGGACAGGACTAGCGGGCCAAGAGACCCAGTACTTC. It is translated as CAWTGLAGQETQYF.

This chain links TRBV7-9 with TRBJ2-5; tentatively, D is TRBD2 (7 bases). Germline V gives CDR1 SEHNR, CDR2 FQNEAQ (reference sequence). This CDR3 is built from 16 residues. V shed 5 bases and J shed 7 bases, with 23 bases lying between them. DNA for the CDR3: TGTGCCAGCAGCCTAGGGGGAGGGGGTCCGAAGGGGACCCAGTACTTC. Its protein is CASSLGGGGPKGTQYF.